Below, one T cell receptor (beta chain) is given with its context. This sample was taken from a study of cytomegalovirus exposure and HLA in healthy donors. V dropped 3 bases and J dropped 0; count of bases not matched to a gene: 11. The CDR3 is made up of 17 amino acids. Per the germline V gene, CDR1 is MDHEN and CDR2 is SYDVKM. Amplification used 60 Vbeta primers and 13 Jbeta primers. As originally analysed: Roughly 11 million of the about 80 million unique TCR beta chains counted in a later analysis were shared. The method was immunoSEQ multiplex PCR; TCRdb's version includes in-frame clones alone and lacks a portion of them. The V and J calls and clone size are taken from that table; D and trimming were inferred from the DNA. The table has 200,000 to 250,000 clones, about 75% seen once; the top ten hold around 1.8%.

Sequenced material: PBMCs. The rearrangement uses TRBV28 and TRBJ2-7, with 7 nucleotides matching TRBD2. This receptor was obtained from a man aged 18 to 35 in good health and CMV-seronegative. The CDR3 protein is CASSFVAMTSSSYEQYF. CDR3 sequence (DNA): TGTGCCAGCAGTTTCGTGGCCATGACTAGCAGCTCCTACGAGCAGTACTTC.